This entry lists 25 T cell receptor beta chains sequenced from one sample in a study of control samples from healthy donors and cancer patients. Sequencing used immunoSEQ multiplex PCR; TCRdb keeps in-frame clones, though not all of them. The sample comprises 90,000 to 130,000 clones, approximately 84% of which are singletons, and approximately 7% rests with the top ten. The sequenced material came from blood. Receptors were obtained from a man younger than 35 in good health.

The chain couples TRBV7-6 to TRBJ2-7, with D possibly TRBD2 on 6 matching bases. Deletions cut 0 bases from V and 7 bases from J, with 7 bases between. This CDR3 contains 12 residues. Germline CDR1 and CDR2: SGHVS and FNYEAQ. CDR3 nucleotide sequence: TGTGCCAGCAGCTTAGCGGGAGGTGAGCAGTACTTC. Its protein is CASSLAGGEQYF.

Remarks on this clone: The sample has other DNA sequences that encode this CDR3 too. The chain uses TRBV7-2 and TRBJ2-1; 8 bases match TRBD2. V shed 4 bases and J 4 bases; nucleotides not matched to a gene: 3. The CDR3 length is 14 residues. The germline V gene encodes CDR1 SGHTA and CDR2 FQGNSA. Written as DNA, the CDR3 is TGTGCCAGCAGCTCCAGCGGGGGATACAATGAGCAGTTCTTC. The encoded protein is CASSSSGGYNEQFF.

DNA of the CDR3: TGTGCCAGCAGTTTATCTCCCCGGGGGTTAAATAGGGACATTCGTCCCCTCCACTTT. It yields the protein CASSLSPRGLNRDIRPLHF. The rearrangement links TRBV27 to TRBJ1-6; tentatively, D is TRBD1 (6 bases). The CDR3 extends over 19 amino acids. V lost 0 bases and J lost 13, with 28 bases in between. CDR1 and CDR2 from the germline V gene are MNHEY and SMNVEV (reference sequence).

The J gene is TRBJ1-5, the V gene TRBV27; no reliable D call. Trimming removed 6 bases at V and 1 base at J, with 22 bases between. The CDR3 consists of 18 residues. Germline V lookup: CDR1 MNHEY, CDR2 SMNVEV (reference sequence). The CDR3 DNA reads as TGTGCCAGCAGCCCCGGATTTCCGGGGAGGGTGAGCAATCAGCCCCAGCATTTT. Encoded protein: CASSPGFPGRVSNQPQHF.

This clone was picked up a small number of times. The chain uses TRBV11-2 and TRBJ1-2; 10 positions agree with TRBD1. The trim removed 1 base at V and 6 bases at J, leaving 5 bases unmatched. CDR3 length: 15 residues. Germline V gene sequence: CDR1 SGHAT, CDR2 FQNNGV. Written as DNA, the CDR3 is TGTGCCAGCAGCTTAGTAATTGGACAGGGGGATGGCTACACCTTC. Encoded protein: CASSLVIGQGDGYTF.

The chain combines TRBV6-1 with TRBJ1-4, with D maybe TRBD1 (5 bases). CDR3 length: 17 amino acids. V was shortened by 1 base and J by 4 bases, with 16 bases between the two germline ends. CDR1 MNHNS and CDR2 SASEGT come from the germline V gene. CDR3 amino acids: CASSEELGDGDNEKLFF. The CDR3 DNA reads as TGTGCCAGCAGTGAAGAATTGGGGGACGGGGATAATGAAAAACTGTTTTTT.

This clone was counted a single time. The gene calls are TRBV6-5 and TRBJ2-7; D possibly corresponds to TRBD1 (6 bases). The CDR3 has 15 residues. The V end lost 2 bases, the J end lost 4 bases, and 15 bases lay between the germline ends. Germline V gives CDR1 MNHEY, CDR2 SVGAGI. The CDR3 bases are TGTGCCAGCAGTTACGGGCCGAGAACAGGGTACGAGCAGTACTTC. Translation: CASSYGPRTGYEQYF.

The V gene is TRBV7-8, the J gene TRBJ1-2; 9 bases fit TRBD1. Germline lookup yields CDR1 SGHVS and CDR2 FQNEAQ. After removal of 5 bases from V and 8 bases from J, the junction contained 9 bases not matched to a gene. The CDR3 loop spans 14 amino acids. Here the CDR3 reads CASSPGQGPGGYTF. CDR3 DNA: TGTGCCAGCAGCCCCGGACAGGGGCCGGGGGGCTACACCTTC.

Points on this clone: Other DNA sequences of this sample code for an identical CDR3. J is TRBJ1-1 and V is TRBV12-3 or TRBV12-4; TRBD1 agrees at 9 bases. This CDR3 has 13 residues. V was clipped by 5 bases and J by 6 bases; unmatched bases: 4. In DNA form, the CDR3 reads TGTGCCAGCAGTCGGGACAGGGCGCCTGAAGCTTTCTTT. It is translated as CASSRDRAPEAFF.

The count of this clone is one. V gene TRBV2 combines with J gene TRBJ1-5, with a weak D call TRBD1 (6 bases). This CDR3 has 15 amino acids. Germline lookup yields CDR1 SNHLY and CDR2 FYNNEI. Trimming removed 6 bases at V and 6 bases at J, with 18 bases between. CDR3 bases: TGTGCCAGCAGCGCCATGACAGGTCATAGTCAGCCCCAGCATTTT. This gives the protein CASSAMTGHSQPQHF.

V gene TRBV1 combines with J gene TRBJ2-7. TRBV1 has pseudogene status. CDR3 length equals 13 residues. CDR3 in DNA: TGCACCAGCAGCCAAACCCTTCCGTACGAGCAGTACTTC. This gives the protein CTSSQTLPYEQYF.

The chain has TRBV18 and TRBJ2-3, with D perhaps TRBD1 or TRBD2 (5 bases each). This CDR3 has 18 residues. V lost 5 bases and J 2 bases, leaving 23 bases between the germline ends. Germline assignment: CDR1 KGHSH and CDR2 LQKENI. CDR3: CASSAGDPRFSPTDTQYF. The CDR3 region has the DNA TGTGCCAGCTCAGCCGGGGACCCCCGATTTTCTCCCACAGATACGCAGTATTTT. Based on the CDR3 plus reference TRBV18 and TRBJ2-3, the full variable domain is NAGVMQNPRHLVRRRGQEARLRCSPMKGHSHVYWYRQLPEEGLKFMVYLQKENIIDESGMPKERFSAEFPKEGPSILRIQQVVRGDSAAYFCASSAGDPRFSPTDTQYFGPGTRLTVL.

The gene calls are TRBV5-5 and TRBJ2-7, with D uncertain. The CDR3 loop spans 14 amino acids. From germline, CDR1 is SGHKS and CDR2 YYEKEE (reference sequence). Trimming cost V 0 bases and J 1 base, with 8 bases left between them. CDR3 nucleotides: TGTGCCAGCAGCTTGGCCAGTCAATCCTACGAGCAGTACGTC. Protein: CASSLASQSYEQYV.

This sequence joins TRBV2 and TRBJ1-2; D is unclear. V was shortened by 10 bases and J by 4 bases, with 19 bases between the two germline ends. The germline V gene has CDR1 SNHLY and CDR2 FYNNEI. This CDR3 comprises 14 residues. The CDR3 sequence: CAKYTQTPVYGYTF. Written as DNA, the CDR3 is TGTGCCAAGTACACCCAAACACCCGTCTATGGCTACACCTTC.

This chain joins TRBV12-3 or TRBV12-4 and TRBJ1-4, with a possible D match to TRBD1 (5 bases). This CDR3 region has 12 residues. Trimming left V 5 bases short and J 14 bases short, with 15 bases between. The CDR3 sequence is CASSRDSVLLFF. DNA of the CDR3: TGTGCCAGCAGTCGGGACTCCGTCTTGCTGTTTTTT.

The chain uses TRBV12-3 or TRBV12-4 and TRBJ1-1; D gene unclear. This CDR3 contains 13 residues. V gave up 3 bases and J gave up 1 base, with 6 bases separating them. Written as DNA, the CDR3 is TGTGCCAGCAGTTTCCAACAGAACACTGAAGCTTTCTTT. Its translation is CASSFQQNTEAFF.

The chain carries TRBV2 and TRBJ2-1; 12 nucleotides line up with TRBD2. The length of the CDR3 is 15 residues. CDR1 is SNHLY and CDR2 is FYNNEI in the germline V gene. V dropped 4 bases and J dropped 2; count of bases not matched to a gene: 0. The CDR3 nucleotides read TGTGCCAGCAGTGCTAGCGGGGGGGCCTACAATGAGCAGTTCTTC. This sequence encodes CASSASGGAYNEQFF.

The J gene is TRBJ1-1, the V gene TRBV7-2, with D possibly TRBD1 on 5 matching bases. V was pared by 2 bases and J by 3 bases, with 10 bases between. This CDR3 is built from 14 residues. Germline V lookup: CDR1 SGHTA, CDR2 FQGNSA. The CDR3 nucleotides are TGTGCCAGCAGCTTATCCGGGACCCACACTGAAGCTTTCTTT. Translated, it gives CASSLSGTHTEAFF.

This clone was recorded a few times. This sample also contains other DNA sequences that code for the same CDR3. The CDR3 DNA reads TGTGCCAGCAGTTACGGGACACTGCAGTTCTTC. Protein: CASSYGTLQFF. This chain connects TRBV6-5 to TRBJ2-1; D may be TRBD1 (6 bases). CDR3 size: 11 residues. The V gene's germline CDR1 is MNHEY and CDR2 SVGAGI. The ends were cut back, 2 bases at V and 12 bases at J, with 8 bases in the middle.

V is TRBV3-1 (or the pseudogene TRBV3-2) and J is TRBJ1-4; the match to TRBD1 covers 9 bases. J lost 8 bases, V lost 4 bases, and 5 bases had no gene match. Germline CDR1 reads LGHDT; CDR2 reads YNNKEL (reference sequence). The CDR3 is 14 residues long. The CDR3 sequence: CASSPGTGWEKLFF. CDR3 coding DNA: TGTGCCAGCAGCCCCGGGACAGGGTGGGAAAAACTGTTTTTT.

This chain links TRBV4-3 with TRBJ2-2; TRBD1 matches 10 bases. The CDR3 runs 18 residues. V gave up 4 bases and J gave up 5 bases; unmatched junction bases: 13. Germline loops: CDR1 LGHNA, CDR2 YSLEER. CDR3 DNA: TGCGCCAGCAGCCGAGGCAGACCGGGACAGGGGTTTACCGGGGAGCTGTTTTTT. Its protein is CASSRGRPGQGFTGELFF.

Of note for this clone: Other DNA sequences of this sample code for an identical CDR3. The chain has TRBV24-1 and TRBJ1-2; D uncertain. The CDR3 contains 13 residues. V dropped 7 bases and J dropped 2 bases, with 10 bases sitting between them. The V gene's germline CDR1 is KGHDR and CDR2 SFDVKD. The CDR3, as DNA: TGTGCCACCAGGGCCGACGGAAACTATGGCTACACCTTC. The encoded protein is CATRADGNYGYTF.

The V gene is TRBV2, the J gene TRBJ2-3; 10 nucleotides align to TRBD1. The CDR3 is 15 residues long. Germline loops: CDR1 SNHLY, CDR2 FYNNEI. The V gene end was trimmed by 5 bases and the J gene end by 4 bases; junction bases not matched to a gene: 6. This CDR3 reads CASSRQGARADTQYF. The CDR3 DNA is TGTGCCAGCAGTCGACAGGGGGCGAGGGCAGATACGCAGTATTTT.

The CDR3 sequence: CATVGPSYNSPLHF. In DNA form, the CDR3 reads TGTGCCACCGTCGGACCGAGCTATAATTCACCCCTCCACTTT. The rearrangement uses TRBV7-9 and TRBJ1-6; D is unclear. Germline V gene data show CDR1 as SEHNR and CDR2 as FQNEAQ (reference sequence). The ends were cut back, 10 bases at V and 3 bases at J, with 13 bases in the middle. The CDR3 runs to 14 residues.

This sequence joins TRBV3-1 (or the pseudogene TRBV3-2) and TRBJ2-6, with D perhaps TRBD2 (5 bases). Trimming removed 4 bases at V and 0 bases at J, with 13 bases between. The CDR3 spans 17 residues. The V gene's germline CDR1 is LGHDT and CDR2 YNNKEL (reference sequence). The chain's CDR3 is CASSRWTASSGANVLTF. As DNA, the CDR3 is TGTGCCAGCAGCCGTTGGACTGCCAGCTCTGGGGCCAACGTCCTGACTTTC.